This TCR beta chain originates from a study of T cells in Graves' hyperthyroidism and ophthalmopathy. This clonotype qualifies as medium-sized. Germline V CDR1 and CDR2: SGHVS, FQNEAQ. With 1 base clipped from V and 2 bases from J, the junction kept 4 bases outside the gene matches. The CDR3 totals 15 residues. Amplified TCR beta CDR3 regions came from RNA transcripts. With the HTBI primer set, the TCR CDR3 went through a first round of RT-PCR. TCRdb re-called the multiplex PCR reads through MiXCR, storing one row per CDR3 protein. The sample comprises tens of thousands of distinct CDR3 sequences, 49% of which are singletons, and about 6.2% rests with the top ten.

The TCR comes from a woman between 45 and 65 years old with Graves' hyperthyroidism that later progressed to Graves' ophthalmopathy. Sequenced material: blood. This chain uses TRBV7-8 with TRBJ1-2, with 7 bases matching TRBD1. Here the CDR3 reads CASSLVGGGNYGYTF. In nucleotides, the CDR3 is TGTGCCAGCAGCTTAGTAGGAGGGGGCAACTATGGCTACACCTTC.